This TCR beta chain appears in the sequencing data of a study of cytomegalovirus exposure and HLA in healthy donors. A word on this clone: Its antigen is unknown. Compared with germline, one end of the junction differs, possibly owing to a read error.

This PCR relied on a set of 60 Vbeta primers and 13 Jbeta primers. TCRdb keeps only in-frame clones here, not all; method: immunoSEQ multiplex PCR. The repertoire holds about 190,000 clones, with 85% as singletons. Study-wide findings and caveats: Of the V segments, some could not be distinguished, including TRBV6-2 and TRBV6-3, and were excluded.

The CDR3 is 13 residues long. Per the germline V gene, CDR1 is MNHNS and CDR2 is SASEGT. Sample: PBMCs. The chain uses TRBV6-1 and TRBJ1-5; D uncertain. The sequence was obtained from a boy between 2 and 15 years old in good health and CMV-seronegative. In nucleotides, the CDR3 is TGTGCCAGTAGTGAATGGTCGGGTCAGCCCCAGCATTTT. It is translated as CASSEWSGQPQHF.